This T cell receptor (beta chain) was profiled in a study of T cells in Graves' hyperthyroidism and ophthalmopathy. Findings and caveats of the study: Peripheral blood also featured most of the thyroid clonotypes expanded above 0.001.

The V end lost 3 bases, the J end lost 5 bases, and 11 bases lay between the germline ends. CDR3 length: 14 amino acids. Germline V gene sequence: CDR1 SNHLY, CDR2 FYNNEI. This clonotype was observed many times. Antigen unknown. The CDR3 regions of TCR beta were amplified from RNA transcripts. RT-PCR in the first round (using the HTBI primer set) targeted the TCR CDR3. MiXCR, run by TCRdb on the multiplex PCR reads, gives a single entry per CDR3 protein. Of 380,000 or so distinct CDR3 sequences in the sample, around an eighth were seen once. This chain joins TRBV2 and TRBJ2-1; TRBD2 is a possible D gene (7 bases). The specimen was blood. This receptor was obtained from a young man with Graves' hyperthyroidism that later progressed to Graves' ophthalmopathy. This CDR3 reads CASSDAGAHNEQFF. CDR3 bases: TGTGCCAGCAGTGACGCGGGGGCTCACAATGAGCAGTTCTTC.